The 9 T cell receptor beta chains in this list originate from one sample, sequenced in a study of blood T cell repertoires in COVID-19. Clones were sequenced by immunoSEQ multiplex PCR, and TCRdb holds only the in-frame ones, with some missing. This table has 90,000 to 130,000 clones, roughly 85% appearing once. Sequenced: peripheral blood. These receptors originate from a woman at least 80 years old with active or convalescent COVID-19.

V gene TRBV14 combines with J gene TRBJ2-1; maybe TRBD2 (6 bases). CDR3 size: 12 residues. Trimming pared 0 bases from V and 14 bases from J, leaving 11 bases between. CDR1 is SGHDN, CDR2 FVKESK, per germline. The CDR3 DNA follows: TGTGCCAGCAGCCAAGATACTAGGGAGGAGTTCTTC. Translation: CASSQDTREEFF.

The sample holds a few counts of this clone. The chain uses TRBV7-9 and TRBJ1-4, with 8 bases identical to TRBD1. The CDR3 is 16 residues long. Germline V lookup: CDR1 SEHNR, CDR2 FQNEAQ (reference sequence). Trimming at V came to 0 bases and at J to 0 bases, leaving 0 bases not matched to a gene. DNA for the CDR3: TGTGCCAGCAGCTTAGCGACAGGGGCAACTAATGAAAAACTGTTTTTT. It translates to CASSLATGATNEKLFF.

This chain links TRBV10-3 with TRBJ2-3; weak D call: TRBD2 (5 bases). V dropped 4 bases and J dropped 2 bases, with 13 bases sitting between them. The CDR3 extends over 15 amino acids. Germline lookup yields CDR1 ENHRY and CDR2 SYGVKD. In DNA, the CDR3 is TGTGCCATCAGTGCAGACCACGGGAACACAGATACGCAGTATTTT. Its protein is CAISADHGNTDTQYF.

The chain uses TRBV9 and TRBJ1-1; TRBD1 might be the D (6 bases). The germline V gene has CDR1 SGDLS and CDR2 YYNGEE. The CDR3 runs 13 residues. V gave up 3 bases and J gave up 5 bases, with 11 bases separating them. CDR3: CASSAQGSTEAFF. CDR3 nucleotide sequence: TGTGCCAGCAGCGCTCAGGGGAGTACTGAAGCTTTCTTT. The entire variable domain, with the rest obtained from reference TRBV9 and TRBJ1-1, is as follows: DSGVTQTPKHLITATGQRVTLRCSPRSGDLSVYWYQQSLDQGLQFLIQYYNGEERAKGNILERFSAQQFPDLHSELNLSSLELGDSALYFCASSAQGSTEAFFGQGTRLTVV.

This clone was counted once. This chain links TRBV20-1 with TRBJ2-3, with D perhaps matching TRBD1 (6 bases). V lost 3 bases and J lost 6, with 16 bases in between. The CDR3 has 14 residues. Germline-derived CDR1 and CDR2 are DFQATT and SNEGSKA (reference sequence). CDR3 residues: CSASSRTVGDTQYF. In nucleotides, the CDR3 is TGCAGTGCTAGTTCCCGGACAGTCGGGGATACGCAGTATTTT.

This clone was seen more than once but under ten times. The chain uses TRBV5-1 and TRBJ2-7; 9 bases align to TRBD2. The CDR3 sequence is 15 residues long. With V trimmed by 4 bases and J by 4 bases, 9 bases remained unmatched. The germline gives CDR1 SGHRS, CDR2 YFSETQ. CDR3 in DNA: TGCGCCAGCAGCGTCCTAGCGGGAAGGATTTACGAGCAGTACTTC. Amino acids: CASSVLAGRIYEQYF.

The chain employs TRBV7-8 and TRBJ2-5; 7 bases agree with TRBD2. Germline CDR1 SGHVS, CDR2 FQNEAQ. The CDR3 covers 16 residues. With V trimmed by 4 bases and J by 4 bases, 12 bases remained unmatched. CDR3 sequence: CASSSRTALARETQYF. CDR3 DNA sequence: TGTGCCAGCAGCTCCCGAACCGCACTAGCGCGAGAGACCCAGTACTTC. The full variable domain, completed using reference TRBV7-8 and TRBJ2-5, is GAGVSQSPRYKVAKRGQDVALRCDPISGHVSLFWYQQALGQGPEFLTYFQNEAQLDKSGLPSDRFFAERPEGSVSTLKIQRTQQEDSAVYLCASSSRTALARETQYFGPGTRLLVL.

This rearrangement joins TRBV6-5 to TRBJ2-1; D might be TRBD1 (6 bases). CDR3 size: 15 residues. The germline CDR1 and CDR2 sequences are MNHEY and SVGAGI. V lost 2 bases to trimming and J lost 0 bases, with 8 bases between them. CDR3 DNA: TGTGCCAGCAGTTACCAGGGGAGCTCCTACAATGAGCAGTTCTTC. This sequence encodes CASSYQGSSYNEQFF.

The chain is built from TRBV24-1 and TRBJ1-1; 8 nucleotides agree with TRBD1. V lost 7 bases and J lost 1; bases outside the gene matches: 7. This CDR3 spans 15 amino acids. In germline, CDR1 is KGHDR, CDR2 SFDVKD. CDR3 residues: CATSEGTGRNTEAFF. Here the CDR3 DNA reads TGTGCCACCAGCGAAGGGACAGGAAGGAACACTGAAGCTTTCTTT.